These T cell receptor beta chains were read from a single sample in a study of cytomegalovirus exposure and HLA in healthy donors. Sequencing used immunoSEQ multiplex PCR; TCRdb keeps in-frame clones, though not all of them. The sample totals 130,000 or so clones. Sequencing was carried out using PBMCs. Receptors originate from a woman in her thirties or forties in good health and CMV-seronegative. The CDR3 runs from the conserved cysteine through the conserved F or W. A D gene is named only where the DNA matches it firmly.

v_call: TRBV19
cdr3_length: 18
j_call: TRBJ1-2
d_call: -
cdr3_nt: TGTGCCAGTAGTCCGACAGACTGGACAAGCACCTCTAACTATGGCTACACCTTC
cdr3_aa: CASSPTDWTSTSNYGYTF

v_call: TRBV7-8
cdr3_length: 16
j_call: TRBJ1-1
d_call: TRBD1
cdr3_nt: TGTGCCAGCTACCCCCTCACAGGGGGTATGAACACTGAAGCTTTCTTT
cdr3_aa: CASYPLTGGMNTEAFF

v_call: TRBV6-4
cdr3_length: 15
j_call: TRBJ2-1
d_call: -
cdr3_nt: TGTGCCAGCAGTGAGGGGGGGCAAGCCTACAATGAGCAGTTCTTC
cdr3_aa: CASSEGGQAYNEQFF

v_call: TRBV7-8
cdr3_length: 15
j_call: TRBJ2-7
d_call: TRBD1
cdr3_nt: TGTGCCAGCAGCTTAATGGGACAGGGGGCGAGCGAGCAGTACTTC
cdr3_aa: CASSLMGQGASEQYF

v_call: TRBV19
cdr3_length: 15
j_call: TRBJ1-1
d_call: -
cdr3_nt: TGTGCCAGTAGTACCCTACAGGATATGAACACTGAAGCTTTCTTT
cdr3_aa: CASSTLQDMNTEAFF

v_call: TRBV7-2
cdr3_length: 12
j_call: TRBJ2-7
d_call: -
cdr3_nt: TGTGCCAGCAGCTTAGCGCAGTACGAGCAGTACTTC
cdr3_aa: CASSLAQYEQYF

v_call: TRBV10-3
cdr3_length: 15
j_call: TRBJ1-2
d_call: -
cdr3_nt: TGTGCCATCAGTGAGTCTCAGGCAGGCCCCTATGGCTACACCTTC
cdr3_aa: CAISESQAGPYGYTF

v_call: TRBV5-1
cdr3_length: 15
j_call: TRBJ2-3
d_call: TRBD2
cdr3_nt: TGCGCCAGCACGTCTAGCGGGGGGGTAGTAGATACGCAGTATTTT
cdr3_aa: CASTSSGGVVDTQYF

v_call: TRBV5-1
cdr3_length: 15
j_call: TRBJ1-5
d_call: -
cdr3_nt: TGCGCCAGCAGCTTGGATTCTACCCGCAATCAGCCCCAGCATTTT
cdr3_aa: CASSLDSTRNQPQHF

v_call: TRBV7-3
cdr3_length: 14
j_call: TRBJ2-2
d_call: -
cdr3_nt: TGTGCCAGCAGCCACGACAGGCTCCCCGGGGAGCTGTTTTTT
cdr3_aa: CASSHDRLPGELFF

v_call: TRBV6-5
cdr3_length: 14
j_call: TRBJ1-2
d_call: -
cdr3_nt: TGTGCCAGCAGCCGATCGCGGTCTAACTATGGCTACACCTTC
cdr3_aa: CASSRSRSNYGYTF

v_call: TRBV19
cdr3_length: 15
j_call: TRBJ2-3
d_call: -
cdr3_nt: TGTGCCAGTAGTACCGGAGGGAAGCCCACAGATACGCAGTATTTT
cdr3_aa: CASSTGGKPTDTQYF

v_call: TRBV9
cdr3_length: 14
j_call: TRBJ2-7
d_call: TRBD1
cdr3_nt: TGTGCCAGCAGCGTAGGGACAGGAACCTACGAGCAGTACTTC
cdr3_aa: CASSVGTGTYEQYF

v_call: TRBV11-2
cdr3_length: 14
j_call: TRBJ1-3
d_call: -
cdr3_nt: TGTGCCAGCAGCTTAGGTAGCTCTGGAAACACCATATATTTT
cdr3_aa: CASSLGSSGNTIYF

v_call: TRBV11-3
cdr3_length: 15
j_call: TRBJ2-2
d_call: -
cdr3_nt: TGTGCCAGCAGAAATAGGACAGGAGGGGCCGGGGAGCTGTTTTTT
cdr3_aa: CASRNRTGGAGELFF

v_call: TRBV9
cdr3_length: 16
j_call: TRBJ1-4
d_call: TRBD1
cdr3_nt: TGTGCCAGCAGCGTCTCAGGGGGGTCAACTAATGAAAAACTGTTTTTT
cdr3_aa: CASSVSGGSTNEKLFF

v_call: TRBV5-1
cdr3_length: 17
j_call: TRBJ1-1
d_call: TRBD1
cdr3_nt: TGCGCCAGCAGCTTGGGATGGATGACAGGGGAGAACACTGAAGCTTTCTTT
cdr3_aa: CASSLGWMTGENTEAFF

v_call: TRBV5-8
cdr3_length: 15
j_call: TRBJ2-2
d_call: TRBD2
cdr3_nt: TGTGCCAGCAGCCCGACTAGCGGGGCCGACGGGGAGCTGTTTTTT
cdr3_aa: CASSPTSGADGELFF

v_call: TRBV6-1
cdr3_length: 14
j_call: TRBJ2-7
d_call: -
cdr3_nt: TGTGCCAGCATTTCCGGGACTTCCTCCTACGAGCAGTACTTC
cdr3_aa: CASISGTSSYEQYF

v_call: TRBV10-3
cdr3_length: 15
j_call: TRBJ1-3
d_call: TRBD1
cdr3_nt: TGTGCCATCCGACAGGGGGCCAGCTCTGGAAACACCATATATTTT
cdr3_aa: CAIRQGASSGNTIYF

v_call: TRBV9
cdr3_length: 13
j_call: TRBJ2-3
d_call: -
cdr3_nt: TGTGCCAGCAGCGTACAGGGGGGCGATACGCAGTATTTT
cdr3_aa: CASSVQGGDTQYF

v_call: TRBV7-2
cdr3_length: 15
j_call: TRBJ2-7
d_call: TRBD1
cdr3_nt: TGTGCCAGCAGCTACCGGACAGGGTCGGGCTACGAGCAGTACTTC
cdr3_aa: CASSYRTGSGYEQYF

v_call: TRBV6-1
cdr3_length: 13
j_call: TRBJ1-1
d_call: TRBD1
cdr3_nt: TGTGCCAGCAGGGGGACAGGGAGCACTGAAGCTTTCTTT
cdr3_aa: CASRGTGSTEAFF

v_call: TRBV19
cdr3_length: 13
j_call: TRBJ1-2
d_call: -
cdr3_nt: TGTGCCAGTAGTATAGCCCTCGGCTATGGCTACACCTTC
cdr3_aa: CASSIALGYGYTF

v_call: TRBV7-9
cdr3_length: 15
j_call: TRBJ2-1
d_call: TRBD1
cdr3_nt: TGTGCCAGCAGATTACAGGGGAGTTCCTACAATGAGCAGTTCTTC
cdr3_aa: CASRLQGSSYNEQFF

v_call: TRBV4-1
cdr3_length: 16
j_call: TRBJ2-3
d_call: TRBD1
cdr3_nt: TGCGCCAGCAGCCAACCGGGACAGCGCTTCACAGATACGCAGTATTTT
cdr3_aa: CASSQPGQRFTDTQYF

v_call: TRBV19
cdr3_length: 17
j_call: TRBJ2-6
d_call: -
cdr3_nt: TGTGCCAGTAGTATAGGGGCCAGCTTCTCTGGGGCCAACGTCCTGACTTTC
cdr3_aa: CASSIGASFSGANVLTF

v_call: TRBV4-3
cdr3_length: 13
j_call: TRBJ1-1
d_call: -
cdr3_nt: TGCGCCAGCAGCCAAGCTTGGAACACTGAAGCTTTCTTT
cdr3_aa: CASSQAWNTEAFF

v_call: TRBV5-1
cdr3_length: 14
j_call: TRBJ1-3
d_call: -
cdr3_nt: TGCGCCAGCAGCCCGCGGGGGCTGGGAAACACCATATATTTT
cdr3_aa: CASSPRGLGNTIYF

v_call: TRBV7-2
cdr3_length: 17
j_call: TRBJ1-4
d_call: TRBD1
cdr3_nt: TGTGCCAGCAGCGGAGCATCCGGGACAGGGTCAAATGAAAAACTGTTTTTT
cdr3_aa: CASSGASGTGSNEKLFF

v_call: TRBV29-1
cdr3_length: 11
j_call: TRBJ2-3
d_call: -
cdr3_nt: TGCAGCGTTGAGCGGGTCAACACGCAGTATTTT
cdr3_aa: CSVERVNTQYF

v_call: TRBV13
cdr3_length: 15
j_call: TRBJ2-3
d_call: -
cdr3_nt: TGTGCCAGCAGCTTAAGACTAGAGGGCACAGATACGCAGTATTTT
cdr3_aa: CASSLRLEGTDTQYF

v_call: TRBV7-8
cdr3_length: 15
j_call: TRBJ1-4
d_call: -
cdr3_nt: TGTGCCAGCAGCTTAGGGGGCTCACCTAATGAAAAACTGTTTTTT
cdr3_aa: CASSLGGSPNEKLFF

v_call: TRBV7-3
cdr3_length: 17
j_call: TRBJ2-6
d_call: TRBD1
cdr3_nt: TGTGCCAGCAGCTCCGACAGGGGGCGTATTGGGGCCAACGTCCTGACTTTC
cdr3_aa: CASSSDRGRIGANVLTF

v_call: TRBV15
cdr3_length: 14
j_call: TRBJ1-2
d_call: -
cdr3_nt: TGTGCCACCAGCTTCGACAGGTTTAACTATGGCTACACCTTC
cdr3_aa: CATSFDRFNYGYTF

v_call: TRBV11-2
cdr3_length: 16
j_call: TRBJ1-2
d_call: TRBD1
cdr3_nt: TGTGCCAGCAGCCTTAGTAGAGGGACAGACATATTGGGCTACACCTTC
cdr3_aa: CASSLSRGTDILGYTF

v_call: TRBV11-2
cdr3_length: 15
j_call: TRBJ2-7
d_call: TRBD2
cdr3_nt: TGTGCCAGCAGCCCTTTTACTAGCGGGGTTTACGAGCAGTACTTC
cdr3_aa: CASSPFTSGVYEQYF

v_call: TRBV9
cdr3_length: 16
j_call: TRBJ1-6
d_call: -
cdr3_nt: TGTGCCAGCAGCGTAGCTCCAGGGAAGACGAATTCACCCCTCCACTTT
cdr3_aa: CASSVAPGKTNSPLHF

v_call: TRBV10-3
cdr3_length: 12
j_call: TRBJ2-5
d_call: -
cdr3_nt: TGTGCCATCAGGGAACAGGGTGAGACCCAGTACTTC
cdr3_aa: CAIREQGETQYF

v_call: TRBV2
cdr3_length: 14
j_call: TRBJ1-5
d_call: TRBD1
cdr3_nt: TGTGCCAGCAGTGGGACAGGGGGCCGGGAGCCCCAGCATTTT
cdr3_aa: CASSGTGGREPQHF

v_call: TRBV12-2
cdr3_length: 15
j_call: TRBJ1-1
d_call: -
cdr3_nt: TGTGCAAGTCGCTTAGGACAGGGGGTGAACACTGAAGCTTTCTTT
cdr3_aa: CASRLGQGVNTEAFF